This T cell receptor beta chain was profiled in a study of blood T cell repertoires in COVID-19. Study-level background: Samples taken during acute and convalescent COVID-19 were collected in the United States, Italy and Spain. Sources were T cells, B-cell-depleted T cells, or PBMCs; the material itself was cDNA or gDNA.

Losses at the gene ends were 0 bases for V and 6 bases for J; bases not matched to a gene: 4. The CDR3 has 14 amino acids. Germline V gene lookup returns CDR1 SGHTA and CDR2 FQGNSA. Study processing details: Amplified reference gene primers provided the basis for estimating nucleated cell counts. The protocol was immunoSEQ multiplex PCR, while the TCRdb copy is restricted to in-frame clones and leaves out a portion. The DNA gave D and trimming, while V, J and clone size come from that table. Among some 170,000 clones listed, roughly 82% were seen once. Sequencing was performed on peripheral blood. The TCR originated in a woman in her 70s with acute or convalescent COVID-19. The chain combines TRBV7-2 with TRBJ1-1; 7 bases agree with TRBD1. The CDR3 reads CASSLAGRGAEAFF. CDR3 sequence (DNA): TGTGCCAGCAGCTTAGCAGGCAGGGGGGCTGAAGCTTTCTTT.